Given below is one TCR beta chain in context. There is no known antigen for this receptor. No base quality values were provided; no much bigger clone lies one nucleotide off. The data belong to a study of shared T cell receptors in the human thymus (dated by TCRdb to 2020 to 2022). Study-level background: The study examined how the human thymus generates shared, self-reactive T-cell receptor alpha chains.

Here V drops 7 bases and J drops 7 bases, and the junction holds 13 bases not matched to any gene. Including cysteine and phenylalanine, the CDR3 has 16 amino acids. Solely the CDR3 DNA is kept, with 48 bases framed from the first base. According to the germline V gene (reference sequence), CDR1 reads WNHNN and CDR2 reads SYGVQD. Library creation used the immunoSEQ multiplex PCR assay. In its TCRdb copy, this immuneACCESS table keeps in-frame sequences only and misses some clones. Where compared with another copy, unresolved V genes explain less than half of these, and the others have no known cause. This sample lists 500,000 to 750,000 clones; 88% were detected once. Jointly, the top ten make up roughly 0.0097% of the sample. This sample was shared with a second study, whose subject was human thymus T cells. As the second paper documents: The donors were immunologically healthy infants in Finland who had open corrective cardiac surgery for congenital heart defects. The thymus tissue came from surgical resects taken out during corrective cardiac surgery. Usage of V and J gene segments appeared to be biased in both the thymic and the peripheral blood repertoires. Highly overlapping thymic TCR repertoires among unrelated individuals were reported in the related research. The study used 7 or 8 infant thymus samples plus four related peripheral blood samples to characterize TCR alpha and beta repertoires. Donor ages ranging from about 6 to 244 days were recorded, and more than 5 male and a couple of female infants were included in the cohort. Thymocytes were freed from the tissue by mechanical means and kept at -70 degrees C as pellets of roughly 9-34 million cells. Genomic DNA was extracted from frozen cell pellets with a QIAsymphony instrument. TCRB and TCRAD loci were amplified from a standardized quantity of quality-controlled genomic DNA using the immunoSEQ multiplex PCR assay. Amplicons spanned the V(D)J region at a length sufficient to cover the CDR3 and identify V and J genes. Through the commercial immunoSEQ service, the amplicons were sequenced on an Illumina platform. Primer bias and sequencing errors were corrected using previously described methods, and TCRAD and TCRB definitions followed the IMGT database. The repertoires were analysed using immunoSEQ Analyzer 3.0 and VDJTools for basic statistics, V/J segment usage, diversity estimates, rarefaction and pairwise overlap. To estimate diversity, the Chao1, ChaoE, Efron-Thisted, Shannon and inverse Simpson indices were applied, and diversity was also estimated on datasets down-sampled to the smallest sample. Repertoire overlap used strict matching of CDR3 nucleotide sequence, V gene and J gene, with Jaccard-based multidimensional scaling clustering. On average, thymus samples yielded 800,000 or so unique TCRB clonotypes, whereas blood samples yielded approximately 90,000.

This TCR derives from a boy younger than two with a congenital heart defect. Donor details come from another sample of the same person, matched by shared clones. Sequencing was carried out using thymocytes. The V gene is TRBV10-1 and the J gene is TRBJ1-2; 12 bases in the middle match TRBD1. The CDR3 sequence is CASIWGDRGQGSGYTF. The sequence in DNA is TGCGCCAGCATTTGGGGGGACAGGGGGCAGGGAAGTGGCTACACCTTC.